This T cell receptor beta chain was retrieved from a study of pediatric ulcerative colitis (dated by TCRdb to the late 2010s). With regard to the full study: Pancolitis was present in several ulcerative colitis patients and left-sided colitis in two, and histology consistent with ulcerative colitis was found in all of these patients. From under ten newly diagnosed, treatment-naive pediatric ulcerative colitis patients and a few non-IBD control children, paired blood and rectal samples were collected. By Pediatric Ulcerative Colitis Activity Index, mild disease was classified in a couple of patients, moderate disease in several and acute severe colitis in three. Points the paper makes about the study in general: A couple of rectal CDR3 clonotypes were detected in all ulcerative colitis patients and were not detected in any of the controls. For technical reasons, the blood samples of a couple of patients yielded substantially fewer templates, so those samples were excluded from the blood-rectal overlap analysis. Features of the rectal repertoire distinguished controls, mild-moderate colitis patients and acute severe colitis patients, and in acute severe colitis rectal diversity was lower because of clonal expansions. Only four individuals were included in the healthy control group, which was small. Compared with controls, ulcerative colitis patients showed significantly higher autologous blood-rectal clonal overlap, a finding that suggests increased T cell trafficking to inflamed tissue. Because repertoires came from total lymphocyte DNA, patterns in rare subsets such as regulatory T cells may not be reflected. Blood-derived T cells may have been included in rectal pinch biopsies, especially in patients with overt colitis.

Rearranged CDR3 beta regions were amplified from genomic DNA with multiplex V and J primers using the immunoSEQ TRB Survey service. To keep sequencing depth the same across samples, survey-level depth of up to 500,000 reads per sample was applied. The libraries were purified and pooled, then sequenced using Illumina technology. The study's own analysis went as follows. Productive clonality, sample overlap, pairwise scatters, CDR3 beta length, V/D/J gene usage and productiveness were assessed with immunoSEQ online tools. Alongside Shannon and Simpson indices, calculated diversity was computed as the number of unique rearrangements divided by total templates, multiplied by 100. Principal component analysis was performed on Z-score normalized data with the R prcomp function and the ggbiplot package. Morisita's index was used to measure clonal overlap between blood and rectum within each subject. What TCRdb holds here is the immuneACCESS table cut down to in-frame rearrangements. Part of the clones is not present; checked against another copy, under half of the missing clones reflect an unresolved V gene, and the others are unexplained. The V and J calls and clone size were taken over from that table, and D and trimming were inferred from the DNA. This sample is represented by 30,000 to 40,000 clones; 65% to 80% of them were singletons. Less than 10% of the sample comes from the top ten.

During colonoscopy, one to two pinch biopsies were obtained from the rectum for research. Ulcerative colitis patients had received no immunosuppressive medication before the diagnostic colonoscopy. Before DNA isolation, rectal biopsies were subjected to proteinase K digestion. The Wizard kit (Promega) was used to extract genomic DNA from both blood and intestinal samples. In the case of this clone: Its binding antigen is unknown. Per-nucleotide qualities are absent, and no much larger clonotype sits a single base away.

This clonotype was sampled from a boy aged 5-17 years with severe ulcerative colitis. The sequencing input was gut tissue.

The DNA is TGCGCCAGCAGCCTTATGGGACAGGCCGCCTACGAGCAGTACTTC. This yields the protein CASSLMGQAAYEQYF. The rearrangement joined TRBV5-1 to TRBJ2-7, and TRBD1 aligns with 8 junction nucleotides. At the junction V is shortened by 4 bases and J by 2 bases; bases outside the gene matches: 8. From the cysteine up to the phenylalanine, the CDR3 has a length of 15 residues. Only the CDR3 portion is preserved as DNA: 45 bases, with reading frame beginning at the first base. CDR1 SGHRS and CDR2 YFSETQ were looked up in the germline V gene.